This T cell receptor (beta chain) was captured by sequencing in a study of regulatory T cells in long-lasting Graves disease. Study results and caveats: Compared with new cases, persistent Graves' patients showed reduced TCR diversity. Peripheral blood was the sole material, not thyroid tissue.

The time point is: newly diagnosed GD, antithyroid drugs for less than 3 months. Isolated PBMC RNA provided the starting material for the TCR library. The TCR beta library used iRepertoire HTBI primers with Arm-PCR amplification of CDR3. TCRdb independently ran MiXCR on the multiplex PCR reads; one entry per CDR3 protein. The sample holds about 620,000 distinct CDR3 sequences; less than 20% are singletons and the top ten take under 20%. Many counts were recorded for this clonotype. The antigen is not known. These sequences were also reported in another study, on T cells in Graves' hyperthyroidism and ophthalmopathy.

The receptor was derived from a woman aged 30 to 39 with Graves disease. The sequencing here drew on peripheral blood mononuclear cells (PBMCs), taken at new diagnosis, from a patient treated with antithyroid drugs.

CDR3: CASSSSGTSYNEQFF. In nucleotides, the CDR3 is TGTGCCAGCAGTTCGTCCGGGACTAGTTACAATGAGCAGTTCTTC. J is TRBJ2-1 and V is TRBV12-3 or TRBV12-4; TRBD2 aligns across 8 bases. V shed 4 bases, J shed 4 bases, and the junction held 6 bases outside the gene matches. The CDR3 is 15 amino acids.